This TCR beta chain is from a study of blood T cell repertoires in COVID-19. The authors' processing: Amplifying reference gene primers gave estimates of nucleated cell counts. Profiling relied on immunoSEQ multiplex PCR, and the TCRdb table lists in-frame clones only, not all of them. For V, J and clone size, that table is used; D and trimming come from the DNA. The sample holds approximately 240,000 clones, roughly 87% seen once. Adults between roughly 18 and 100 years of age took part from some 25 US areas. CDR3 length: 11 amino acids. From germline, CDR1 is DFQATT and CDR2 SNEGSKA (reference sequence). Trimming took 0 bases from V and 7 from J, leaving 6 bases between them.

This rearrangement joins TRBV20-1 to TRBJ1-1; D uncertain. The sample was PBMCs or T cells enriched from blood (not recorded which). The clonotype was recovered from a woman in her thirties with acute COVID-19. The CDR3 DNA reads as TGCAGTGCTAGAGATGACTATGAAGCTTTCTTT. This translates into CSARDDYEAFF.